In its sample, the clone carrying this TCR beta chain was seen once. Its antigen is undetermined. Profiled with immunoSEQ multiplex PCR; TCRdb holds only in-frame clones, not every one. The sample carries just over 35,000 clones, roughly 80% recorded once. This sample was included in a study of OX40 agonist ivuxolimab in advanced cancers. At the level of the study: The study treated patients with ivuxolimab, an agonistic anti-OX40 (CD134) antibody. Previous treatment with anti-PD-1, anti-PD-L1 or anti-CTLA-4 therapy was allowed; about 37% had received some. Study results and limitations: At 0.1 to 3.0 mg/kg and by week 6, CD4+ and CD8+ T cells in the blood had expanded clonally. Expanded clones were, on average, more numerous in CD8+ T cells than in CD4+.

This sample comprised CD4+ or CD8+ T cells sorted from blood, obtained in a trial of the OX40 agonist ivuxolimab. This TCR was recovered from an adult with an advanced solid tumor such as melanoma, head and neck, liver or kidney cancer.

The CDR3 coding sequence is TGCGCCAGCAGCCAAGTAACAGGGTCCTACGAGCAGTACTTC. This encodes CASSQVTGSYEQYF. The rearrangement uses TRBV4-1 and TRBJ2-7, with D perhaps matching TRBD1 (6 bases). The germline CDR1 and CDR2 sequences are MGHRA and YSYEKL. The CDR3 has 14 residues. V was pared by 1 base and J by 1 base, with 8 bases between.